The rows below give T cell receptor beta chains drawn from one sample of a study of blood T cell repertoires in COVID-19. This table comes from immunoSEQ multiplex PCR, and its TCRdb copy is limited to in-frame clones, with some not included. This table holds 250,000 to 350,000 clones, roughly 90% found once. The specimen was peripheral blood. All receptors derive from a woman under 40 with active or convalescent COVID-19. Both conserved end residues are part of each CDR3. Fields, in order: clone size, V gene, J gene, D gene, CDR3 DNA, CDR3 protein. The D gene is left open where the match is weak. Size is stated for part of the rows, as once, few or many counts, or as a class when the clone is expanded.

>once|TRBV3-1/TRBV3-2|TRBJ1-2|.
TGTGCCAGCAGCCAGGCGGGGGGCGGCTACACCTTC
CASSQAGGGYTF
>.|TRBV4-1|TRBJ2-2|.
TGCGCCAGCAGCCGAGAAATTACAGGGACCAACACCGGGGAGCTGTTTTTT
CASSREITGTNTGELFF
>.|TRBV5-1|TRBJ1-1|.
TGCGCCAGCAACCCAACAGCGGACACTGAAGCTTTCTTT
CASNPTADTEAFF
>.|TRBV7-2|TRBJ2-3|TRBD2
TGTGCCAGCAGCTTAGTTGGACTAGCGGGCACAGATACGCAGTATTTT
CASSLVGLAGTDTQYF
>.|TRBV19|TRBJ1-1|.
TGTGCCAGTAGTATTGGAGGACCGAGGAACACTGAAGCTTTCTTT
CASSIGGPRNTEAFF
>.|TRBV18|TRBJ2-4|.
TGTGCCAGCTCACTCGGGACAAGCGGTGGGAACATTCAGTACTTC
CASSLGTSGGNIQYF
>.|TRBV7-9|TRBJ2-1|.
TGTGCCAGCAGCTCGGACAATTCCAATGAGCAGTTCTTC
CASSSDNSNEQFF
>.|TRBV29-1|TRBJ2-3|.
TGCAGCTTCGGGTCAGATACGCAGTATTTT
CSFGSDTQYF
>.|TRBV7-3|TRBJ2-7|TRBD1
TGTGCCAGCAGCTTAACCGGGACAGGGGTGGACGAGCAGTACTTC
CASSLTGTGVDEQYF
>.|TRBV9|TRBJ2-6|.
TGTGCCAGCAGCGTATCGTCTGGGGCCAACGTCCTGACTTTC
CASSVSSGANVLTF
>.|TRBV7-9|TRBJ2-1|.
TGTGCCAGCAGCCCGCGACAGTATAATGAGCAGTTCTTC
CASSPRQYNEQFF
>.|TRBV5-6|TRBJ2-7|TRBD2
TGTGCCAGCAGCTCTAGCGGGGGGCTTGTCTACGAGCAGTACTTC
CASSSSGGLVYEQYF
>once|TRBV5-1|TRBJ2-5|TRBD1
TGCGCCAGCAGCCGAGTCATACCGGGACAGGGGACGGAGACCCAGTACTTC
CASSRVIPGQGTETQYF
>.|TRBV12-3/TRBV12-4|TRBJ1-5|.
TGTGCCAGCGGGCAGGGCAAGAATCAGCCCCAGCATTTT
CASGQGKNQPQHF
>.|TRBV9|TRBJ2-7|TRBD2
TGTGCCAGCAGCGCTACAGCGGGGGGGCTGTACGAGCAGTACTTC
CASSATAGGLYEQYF
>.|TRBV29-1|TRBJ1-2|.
TGCAGCGTCCTAGTTCGCGATGGCTACACCTTC
CSVLVRDGYTF
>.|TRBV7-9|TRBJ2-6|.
TGTGCCAGCAGCTTAGGATGGGCCCCCTCTGGGGCCAACGTCCTGACTTTC
CASSLGWAPSGANVLTF
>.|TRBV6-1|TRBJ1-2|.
TGTGCCAGCAGTGAAGCACAGGGTTCGGGAGGCTACACCTTC
CASSEAQGSGGYTF
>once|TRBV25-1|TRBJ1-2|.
TGTGCCAGCAGTGACCCACGGCTTCCAGGCCCCTATGGCTACACCTTC
CASSDPRLPGPYGYTF
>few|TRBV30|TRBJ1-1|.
TGTGCCTGGAGTACTACGGGAGGGACTGAAGCTTTCTTT
CAWSTTGGTEAFF
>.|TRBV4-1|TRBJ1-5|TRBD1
TGCGCCAGCAGCCAGAGGTGGGCAGGGGGCACGGGCAATCAGCCCCAGCATTTT
CASSQRWAGGTGNQPQHF
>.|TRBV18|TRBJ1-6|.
TGTGCCAGCTCACCTACCGGGGGGGAACCCCTCCACTTT
CASSPTGGEPLHF
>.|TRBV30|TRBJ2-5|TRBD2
TGTGCCTGCCAGATAGCGGGGTGGGAGACCCAGTACTTC
CACQIAGWETQYF
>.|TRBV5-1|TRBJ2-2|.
TGCGCCAGCGACACAGGCTACACCGGGGAGCTGTTTTTT
CASDTGYTGELFF
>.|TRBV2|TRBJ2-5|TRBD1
TGTGCCAGCAGGGTCGACAGGGGGCAGGGGACCCAGTACTTC
CASRVDRGQGTQYF
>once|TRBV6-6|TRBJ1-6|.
TGTGCCAGCAGTTCCCCTCAGGGGAAGGATAATTCACCCCTCCACTTT
CASSSPQGKDNSPLHF
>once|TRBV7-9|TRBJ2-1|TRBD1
TGTGCCAGCAGCTTGCAAGGACAGGGGGCCATTGACAATGAGCAGTTCTTC
CASSLQGQGAIDNEQFF
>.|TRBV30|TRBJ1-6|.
TGTGCCTGGAGGGCCGGGACAACCTATAATTCACCCCTCCACTTT
CAWRAGTTYNSPLHF
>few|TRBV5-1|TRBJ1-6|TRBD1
TGCGCCAGCAGCTGGGGTGACAGGGGGAGAACTAATGATTCACCCCTCCACTTT
CASSWGDRGRTNDSPLHF
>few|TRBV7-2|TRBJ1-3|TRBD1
TGTGCCAGCAGCCCCGGGACAGGCTCTGGAAACACCATATATTTT
CASSPGTGSGNTIYF
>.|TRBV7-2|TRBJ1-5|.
TGTGCCAGCAGCTTAGAGGCGGGACGGCCTTATAGCAATCAGCCCCAGCATTTT
CASSLEAGRPYSNQPQHF
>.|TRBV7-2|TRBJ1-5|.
TGTGCCAGCAGCTCCCCGCGGGGCTTTTCGGGTAACAATCAGCCCCAGCATTTT
CASSSPRGFSGNNQPQHF
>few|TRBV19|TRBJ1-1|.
TGTGCCAGTCGAACCAGGGAAGGGAACACTGAAGCTTTCTTT
CASRTREGNTEAFF
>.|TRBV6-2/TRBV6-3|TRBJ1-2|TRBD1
TGTGCCAGCAGTCGGACAGGGGTAAACTATGGCTACACCTTC
CASSRTGVNYGYTF
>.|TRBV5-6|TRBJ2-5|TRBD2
TGTGCCAGCAGCTTTCTGACTAGCGATACAGAGACCCAGTACTTC
CASSFLTSDTETQYF
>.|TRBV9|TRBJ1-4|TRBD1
TGTGCCAGCAGCGACCCCCGGGACAGGGTAGAAGATGAAAAACTGTTTTTT
CASSDPRDRVEDEKLFF
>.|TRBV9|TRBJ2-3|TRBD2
TGTGCCAGCAGCTCAGGAGGACTAGCGAGCACAGATACGCAGTATTTT
CASSSGGLASTDTQYF
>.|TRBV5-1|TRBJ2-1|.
TGCGCCAGCAGCCAGGACTCCTACAATGAGCAGTTCTTC
CASSQDSYNEQFF
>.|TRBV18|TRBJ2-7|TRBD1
TGTGCCAGCTCACCCATTGGACAGGGTTCCTACGAGCAGTACTTC
CASSPIGQGSYEQYF
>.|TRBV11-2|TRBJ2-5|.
TGTGCCAGCAGCCCTAGCCGGAGCGGTCAAGGGACCCAGTACTTC
CASSPSRSGQGTQYF
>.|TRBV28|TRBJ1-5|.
TGTGCCAGCAGTTCGAAACGGTTTAGGGGACCCCAGCATTTT
CASSSKRFRGPQHF
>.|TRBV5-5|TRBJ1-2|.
TGTGCCAGCAGTACACAACCCGGACTCCCCTCTAACTATGGCTACACCTTC
CASSTQPGLPSNYGYTF
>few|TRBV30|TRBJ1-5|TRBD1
TGTGCCTGCCGGGACAGGGACTCTAGCAATCAGCCCCAGCATTTT
CACRDRDSSNQPQHF
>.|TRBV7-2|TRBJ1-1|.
TGTGCCAGCAGCTCGAGAAAGCAGGGCACTGAAGCTTTCTTT
CASSSRKQGTEAFF
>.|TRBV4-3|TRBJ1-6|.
TGCGCCAGCAGCCAAGATCGATCTTCTGAGTATAATTCACCCCTCCACTTT
CASSQDRSSEYNSPLHF
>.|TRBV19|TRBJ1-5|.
TGTGCCAGTAGTACCGGCTTTGGACAGACTTATAGCAATCAGCCCCAGCATTTT
CASSTGFGQTYSNQPQHF
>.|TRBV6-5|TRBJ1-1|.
TGTGCCAGCAGTTACTCGGGGGGTGCCACTGAAGCTTTCTTT
CASSYSGGATEAFF
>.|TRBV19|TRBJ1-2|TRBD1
TGTGCCAGTAGGGAATGGGACAGGCCGAACTATGGCTACACCTTC
CASREWDRPNYGYTF
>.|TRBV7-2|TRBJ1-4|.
TGTGCCAGCAGCCCGGACAGTGGGATTGAAAAACTGTTTTTT
CASSPDSGIEKLFF
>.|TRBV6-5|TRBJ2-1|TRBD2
TGTGCCATTAGCGGGGACGGAAGCTCCTACAATGAGCAGTTCTTC
CAISGDGSSYNEQFF
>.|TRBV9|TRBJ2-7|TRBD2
TGTGCCAGCAGCGTAGGAGCGGGGGGTGATTTGTACGAGCAGTACTTC
CASSVGAGGDLYEQYF
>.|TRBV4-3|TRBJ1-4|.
TGCGCCAGCAGCCAAGATCGTGCGGGGGCAGGGGAAAAACTGTTTTTT
CASSQDRAGAGEKLFF
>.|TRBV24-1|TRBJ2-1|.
TGTGCCACCAGTGATTTGAGTCGGAGCTCCTACAATGAGCAGTTCTTC
CATSDLSRSSYNEQFF
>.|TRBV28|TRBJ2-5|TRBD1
TGTGCCAGCAGTCCCCTTGGACAGGGAAAACAAGAGACCCAGTACTTC
CASSPLGQGKQETQYF
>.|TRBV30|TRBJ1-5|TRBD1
TGTGCCTGGAGTGGAGGACAGGCTAGCAATCAGCCCCAGCATTTT
CAWSGGQASNQPQHF
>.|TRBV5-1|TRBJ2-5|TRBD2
TGCGCCAGCAGCTTGGGTCCTAGCGGGGTCACCCAAGAGACCCAGTACTTC
CASSLGPSGVTQETQYF
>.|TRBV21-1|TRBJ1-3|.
TGTGCCAGCAGCAATGGCAGTTGGGGGGAGTGTGGAAACACCATATATTTT
CASSNGSWGECGNTIYF